These T cell receptor beta chains were read from a single sample in a study of T cells in Graves' hyperthyroidism and ophthalmopathy. TCRdb used MiXCR to reprocess the multiplex PCR reads, holding one entry per CDR3 protein. This table holds more than 300,000 distinct CDR3 sequences, about 15% found once. Sequenced material: blood. The receptors shown here come from a woman aged 60-70 years with Graves' hyperthyroidism. Each CDR3 is given with its conserved first and last residue. The D gene is left open where the match is weak. Clone size is shown for a subset of rows, as once, few, many or a class of expanded clone.

D,J,size,V,CDR3,DNA
TRBD1,TRBJ2-1,-,TRBV29-1,CSVEDRQGPYNEQFF,TGCAGCGTTGAAGACCGACAGGGCCCGTACAATGAGCAGTTCTTC
-,TRBJ2-7,many,TRBV7-9,CASSLRLGEQYF,TGTGCCAGCAGCTTAAGATTGGGGGAGCAGTACTTC
-,TRBJ1-5,-,TRBV6-1,CATGRPGSSNQPQHF,TGTGCCACCGGCCGGCCGGGAAGTAGCAATCAGCCCCAGCATTTT
-,TRBJ2-3,many,TRBV28,CASSSRQAPDTQYF,TGTGCCAGCAGTTCCCGACAGGCCCCAGATACGCAGTATTTT
-,TRBJ2-3,many,TRBV10-3,CAISALPGHTDTQYF,TGTGCCATCAGTGCGCTGCCGGGGCATACAGATACGCAGTATTTT
-,TRBJ1-1,many,TRBV12-3/TRBV12-4,CASRGRTVTEAFF,TGTGCCAGCAGGGGGCGGACAGTAACTGAAGCTTTCTTT
-,TRBJ2-5,many,TRBV10-3,CAIRSLPGETQYF,TGTGCCATCAGGAGTCTCCCAGGGGAGACCCAGTACTTC
TRBD2,TRBJ2-2,-,TRBV5-4,CASSLWTSANTGELFF,TGTGCCAGCAGCTTGTGGACTAGCGCGAACACCGGGGAGCTGTTTTTT
-,TRBJ2-1,few,TRBV12-3/TRBV12-4,CASTPGYNEQFF,TGTGCCAGCACCCCGGGCTACAATGAGCAGTTCTTC
-,TRBJ1-4,many,TRBV30,CAWDQGSTNEKLFF,TGTGCCTGGGACCAGGGGTCAACTAATGAAAAACTGTTTTTT
-,TRBJ2-5,-,TRBV24-1,CATSDLGTGWGETQYF,TGTGCCACCAGTGATTTGGGTACGGGATGGGGGGAGACCCAGTACTTC
TRBD1,TRBJ1-1,few,TRBV5-1,CASRDDRGLLEAFF,TGCGCCAGCAGGGACGACAGGGGCCTATTAGAAGCTTTCTTT
-,TRBJ1-1,many,TRBV28,CASRSLGGRTEAFF,TGTGCCAGCAGATCCTTGGGGGGAAGGACTGAAGCTTTCTTT